The clone carrying this TCR beta chain has just one count. One junction end disagrees with the germline gene, perhaps due to a read error. This CDR3 region has 17 residues. CDR1 and CDR2 (germline): MNHNS, SASEGT. This sample was taken from a study of early stage breast cancer tumors. Overall study: Among approximately 12 ER+/PR+/HER2- tumors, eight were ductal, four lobular. Roughly 9.4-fold was the mean read coverage per sample.

Each sample had two DNA replicates, approximately 0.52 ug blood or approximately 1.5 ug tissue. TCRdb's copy holds only in-frame clones and misses some; the assay was immunoSEQ multiplex PCR. The sample shows some 35,000 clones, 70% to 80% of them seen only once. The chain is built from TRBV6-1 and TRBJ1-2; 7 bases are shared with TRBD1. Sequencing used blood. The receptor's source is a person between 60 and 70 years old with breast cancer. The CDR3 nucleotides are TGTGCCATCAGTGAGCCAGGGCGGGGCAGGGGGAACTATGGCTACACCTTC. It translates to CAISEPGRGRGNYGYTF.